The next 22 T cell receptor beta chains were all read from a single sample in a study of T-cell memory formation after mild COVID-19 (dated by TCRdb to the early 2020s). Libraries were made using 5' RACE. Instrument used: Illumina NovaSeq 6000. Clones were called with MiXCR by TCRdb after fastp trimmed the public reads at Q25, and only in-frame beta chains were retained. Every distinct CDR3 protein forms one entry, paired with its most common genes and DNA. The sample records a few hundred thousand distinct CDR3 sequences, 20% to 25% of which are singletons. Together, the top ten hold roughly 8.3% of the sample. The specimen was PBMCs or a T cell subset sorted from them (not recorded which). These receptors came from an adult woman who had mild COVID-19 (a few samples of this study predate the infection). The sample titles of this study are shuffled in the database, so cell type and time point are left out; the donor was told from shared clones.

The chain uses TRBV20-1 and TRBJ1-1; 7 bases agree with TRBD1. V was clipped by 3 bases and J by 3 bases; unmatched bases: 4. There are 13 residues in the CDR3. Germline V CDR1 and CDR2: DFQATT, SNEGSKA (reference sequence). CDR3 sequence reads: CSASGTVDTEAFF. The CDR3 DNA is TGCAGTGCTAGCGGGACAGTAGACACTGAAGCTTTCTTT.

This clonotype was detected only a few times. The chain joins TRBV6-5 to TRBJ2-6, with D uncertain. CDR3 length: 15 residues. In germline, CDR1 is MNHEY, CDR2 SVGAGI. V was trimmed by 1 base and J by 1 base, leaving 5 bases between them. The CDR3 coding sequence is TGTGCCAGCAGTTACTGGGGATCTGGGGCCAACGTCCTGACTTTC. It translates to CASSYWGSGANVLTF.

In its sample, this clonotype was seen a few times. The chain is built from TRBV3-1 and TRBJ2-3; 8 positions agree with TRBD1. The CDR3 is 16 residues long. With 6 bases clipped from V and 2 bases from J, the junction kept 10 bases outside the gene matches. CDR1 and CDR2 (germline): LGHDT, YNNKEL (reference sequence). The CDR3 here is CASSPTGQVITDTQYF. CDR3 nucleotides: TGTGCCAGCAGTCCGACGGGACAGGTTATCACAGATACGCAGTATTTT.

The rearrangement links TRBV6-2 or TRBV6-3 to TRBJ2-1, with 9 bases fitting TRBD1. Germline assignment: CDR1 MNHEY and CDR2 SVGEGT. V was clipped by 2 bases and J by 3 bases; unmatched bases: 14. This CDR3 is 19 amino acids long. CDR3 sequence: CASSYARSSQTGGYNEQFF. The CDR3 bases are TGTGCCAGCAGTTACGCACGCAGTTCGCAGACAGGGGGCTACAATGAGCAGTTCTTC.

The genes are TRBV29-1 and TRBJ2-1; D call uncertain. Per germline, CDR1 SQVTM and CDR2 ANQGSEA. Trimming removed 2 bases at V and 5 bases at J, with 7 bases between. The CDR3 has 12 amino acids. CDR3: CSVESNDNEQFF. For the CDR3, the DNA is TGCAGCGTTGAATCTAATGACAATGAGCAGTTCTTC.

This chain connects TRBV14 to TRBJ2-7; 9 bases fit TRBD1. Germline values: CDR1 SGHDN, CDR2 FVKESK. This CDR3 is 14 amino acids long. The trim removed 6 bases at V and 4 bases at J, leaving 7 bases unmatched. The CDR3 DNA is TGTGCCAGCAGAGGGACAGGGAGCCCTTACGAGCAGTACTTC. Its translation is CASRGTGSPYEQYF.

The chain carries TRBV25-1 and TRBJ1-1; the D gene is possibly TRBD1 (6 bases). V was pared by 2 bases and J by 5 bases, with 15 bases between. This CDR3 contains 15 residues. CDR1 MGHDK and CDR2 SYGVNS come from the germline V gene. The CDR3 DNA sequence: TGTGCCAGCAGTGAAGGAATAGGACAGAGAACTGAAGCTTTCTTT. Its translation is CASSEGIGQRTEAFF.

This clonotype was observed many times. V gene TRBV6-4 combines with J gene TRBJ2-1, with 11 bases lining up with TRBD2. The CDR3 consists of 14 residues. V lost 7 bases and J lost 6; bases outside the gene matches: 5. In germline, CDR1 is MRHNA, CDR2 SNTAGT. CDR3 loop: CASKGLAGGNEQFF. The CDR3 DNA reads as TGTGCCAGCAAGGGCCTAGCGGGGGGCAATGAGCAGTTCTTC.

The V and J genes are TRBV6-6 and TRBJ2-3; 9 nucleotides match TRBD1. After removal of 7 bases from V and 2 bases from J, the junction contained 4 bases not matched to a gene. Looked up from germline, CDR1 is MNHNY and CDR2 is SVGAGI (reference sequence). This CDR3 spans 14 amino acids. This CDR3 is CASIRDRVTDTQYF. As DNA, the CDR3 is TGTGCCAGCATAAGGGACAGGGTCACAGATACGCAGTATTTT.

A few counts support this clonotype. This chain uses TRBV12-3 or TRBV12-4 with TRBJ2-3; 8 nucleotides match TRBD1. V lost 5 bases and J lost 10; bases outside the gene matches: 5. This CDR3 region has 12 residues. The CDR3 is CASSKGQAAQYF. The DNA of the CDR3 is TGTGCCAGCAGTAAGGGACAGGCGGCGCAGTATTTT.

The chain has TRBV6-6 and TRBJ2-1; 11 nucleotides agree with TRBD2. Unmatched junction bases numbered 6, after V lost 0 bases and J lost 8 bases. The CDR3 totals 16 residues. Germline values: CDR1 MNHNY, CDR2 SVGAGI (reference sequence). The CDR3 DNA sequence: TGTGCCAGCAGTTACTCACTAGCGGGAGTTGTCGATGAGCAGTTCTTC. This sequence encodes CASSYSLAGVVDEQFF.

J is TRBJ1-1 and V is TRBV6-2 or TRBV6-3, with D hard to call. The germline V gene encodes CDR1 MNHEY and CDR2 SVGEGT. The CDR3 is 13 residues long. The V gene lost 4 bases and the J gene lost 5 bases, with 11 bases spanning the gap. CDR3 in amino acids: CASSFEFLTEAFF. The CDR3 bases are TGTGCCAGCAGTTTTGAGTTTTTGACTGAAGCTTTCTTT.

This clonotype has ten or more counts. The chain has TRBV27 and TRBJ2-7, with 12 bases fitting TRBD2. The germline V gene has CDR1 MNHEY and CDR2 SMNVEV (reference sequence). The ends lost 6 bases at V and 4 bases at J; junction bases unmatched: 4. The CDR3 is 14 residues long. DNA of the CDR3: TGTGCCAGCAGGACAGGACTAGCGGGGTACGAGCAGTACTTC. Its translation: CASRTGLAGYEQYF.

The rearrangement links TRBV27 to TRBJ1-5; D perhaps matches TRBD1 (5 bases). The V end was cut by 6 bases, the J end by 0 bases, with 9 bases between. This CDR3 has 14 residues. Germline loops: CDR1 MNHEY, CDR2 SMNVEV (reference sequence). The CDR3 DNA sequence: TGTGCCAGCAGGGGACTGTATAGCAATCAGCCCCAGCATTTT. The encoded protein is CASRGLYSNQPQHF.

V is TRBV6-1 and J is TRBJ2-1; the match to TRBD1 covers 7 bases. The V segment lost 3 bases and the J segment 1 base; nucleotides outside the gene matches: 6. Germline V gives CDR1 MNHNS, CDR2 SASEGT. The CDR3 contains 16 residues. CDR3 in DNA: TGTGCCAGCAGTGACACAGGGGTGACATCCTACAATGAGCAGTTCTTC. It encodes CASSDTGVTSYNEQFF.

CDR3 in DNA: TGCGCCAGCAGCTCGGGCTATACGGATTCACCCCTCCACTTT. This translates into CASSSGYTDSPLHF. The chain combines TRBV5-1 with TRBJ1-6; D gene ambiguous. Trimming removed 3 bases at V and 8 bases at J, with 12 bases between. Germline CDR1 SGHRS, CDR2 YFSETQ. The CDR3 spans 14 residues.

A few counts support this clonotype. The V and J genes are TRBV29-1 and TRBJ1-2; weak D call: TRBD1 (5 bases). This CDR3 region has 14 residues. Trimming removed 2 bases from V and 4 bases from J, with 14 bases in between. Germline V gene sequence: CDR1 SQVTM, CDR2 ANQGSEA. The CDR3 is CSVEIWDRGYGYTF. CDR3 in DNA: TGCAGCGTTGAAATTTGGGACCGAGGCTATGGCTACACCTTC.

The rearrangement links TRBV5-1 to TRBJ2-1; possibly TRBD1 for D (5 bases). The CDR3 totals 15 residues. In germline, CDR1 is SGHRS, CDR2 YFSETQ. The V and J ends lost 4 bases and 2 bases respectively, with 13 bases between them. CDR3 sequence reads: CASSPDDSPYNEQFF. CDR3 DNA sequence: TGCGCCAGCAGCCCGGACGACAGCCCCTACAATGAGCAGTTCTTC.

This clonotype appeared a few times. The gene calls are TRBV15 and TRBJ1-1, with a weak D call TRBD1 (5 bases). CDR1 and CDR2 from the germline V gene are LNHNV and YYDKDF (reference sequence). This CDR3 has 14 amino acids. V was pared by 3 bases and J by 0 bases, with 8 bases between. The CDR3 loop is CATSSGTVNTEAFF. CDR3 DNA: TGTGCCACCAGCAGTGGGACGGTGAACACTGAAGCTTTCTTT.

This clonotype has more than one count but fewer than ten. The chain combines TRBV2 with TRBJ2-1; D remains ambiguous. Per the germline V gene, CDR1 is SNHLY and CDR2 is FYNNEI. CDR3 length: 14 amino acids. Trimming removed 3 bases from V and 5 bases from J, with 11 bases in between. The CDR3, as DNA: TGTGCCAGCAGTGAGTCTGGGCCCCACAATGAGCAGTTCTTC. As protein: CASSESGPHNEQFF.

This chain links TRBV6-2 or TRBV6-3 with TRBJ1-1; 12 nucleotides align to TRBD1. This CDR3 has 16 residues. V shed 0 bases, J shed 3 bases, and the junction held 2 bases outside the gene matches. Germline V gene data show CDR1 as MNHEY and CDR2 as SVGEGT. The CDR3 DNA reads TGTGCCAGCAGTTACTCTGGGACAGGGGGCCACACTGAAGCTTTCTTT. Its translation is CASSYSGTGGHTEAFF.

The chain recombines TRBV11-3 with TRBJ1-1; D gene uncertain. Trimming pared 5 bases from V and 1 base from J, leaving 11 bases between. The germline V gene encodes CDR1 SGHNT and CDR2 YENEEA. The CDR3 has 14 residues. The chain's CDR3 is CASSDRTENTEAFF. In DNA, the CDR3 is TGTGCCAGCAGCGACCGGACGGAGAACACTGAAGCTTTCTTT.